The clone carrying this T cell receptor beta chain was observed a handful of times. Its antigen is currently unknown. These data come from a study of beta chain features in type 1 diabetes. Background on the study: What patients shared with healthy donors was a similar profile of age, gender and cell yields. Broader study findings: In every one of the four CD4+ subsets, TCRB CDR3s were moderately but significantly shorter in Type 1 diabetes patients. Over-representation of high TCR-expressing cells was a possible consequence of cDNA sequencing.

Every isolated RNA sample was fully reverse transcribed, so sequencing captured expressed TCRB transcripts. Using immunoSEQ multiplex PCR, the repertoire was profiled, and TCRdb retains in-frame clones only, with some absent. The sample records about 360,000 clones, over 9.5% being singletons. A CD45RO/CCR7/CD25/CD127/CD95/CD27 panel sorted naive, central memory, regulatory and stem cell-like memory CD4+ cells. Populations isolated by sorting all had purity greater than 95%. The germline gives CDR1 SGHTA, CDR2 FQGNSA. This CDR3 is built from 14 residues. Germline trimming cut 3 bases from V and 5 bases from J; bases unmatched to any gene: 2.

The V and J genes are TRBV7-2 and TRBJ1-5; TRBD1 agrees at 9 bases. The source material was naive CD4+ T cells from blood. This clonotype was sampled from a woman aged 18 to 35 with type 1 diabetes. CDR3 residues: CASSFGQGYQPQHF. In DNA form, the CDR3 reads TGTGCCAGCAGCTTTGGACAGGGGTATCAGCCCCAGCATTTT.